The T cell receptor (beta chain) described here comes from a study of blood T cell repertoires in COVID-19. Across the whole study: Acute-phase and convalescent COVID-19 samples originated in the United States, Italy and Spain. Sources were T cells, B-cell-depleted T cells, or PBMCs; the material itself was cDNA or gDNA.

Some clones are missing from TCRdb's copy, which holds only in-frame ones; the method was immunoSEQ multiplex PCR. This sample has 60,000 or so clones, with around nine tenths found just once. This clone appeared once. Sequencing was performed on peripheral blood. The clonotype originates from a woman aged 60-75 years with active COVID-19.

The CDR3 reads CASSSSAGNSTDTQYF. The CDR3 DNA is TGTGCCAGCAGTTCTTCAGCGGGGAATAGCACAGATACGCAGTATTTT. V is TRBV6-5 and J is TRBJ2-3, with TRBD2 identical over 7 bases. In germline, CDR1 is MNHEY, CDR2 SVGAGI. The CDR3 length is 16 residues. V shed 4 bases and J 0 bases; nucleotides not matched to a gene: 7.